The 11 T cell receptor beta chains below all came from one sample that was sequenced in a study of blood T cell repertoires in COVID-19 (TCRdb year 2020). Library preparation employed the immunoSEQ multiplex PCR assay. TCRdb holds this immuneACCESS table with in-frame rearrangements only. Some clones are missing; in checked studies, unresolved V genes explain under half, and the rest has no known cause. In this sample the table shows 25,000 to 35,000 clones, roughly 85% of which occur a single time. Under 8% of the sample is in the top ten clones. Sequencing input: peripheral blood. All receptors derive from a man between 60 and 75 years old with active COVID-19.

The V call is TRBV21-1, the J call TRBJ2-7; the D call TRBD1 from the table was never checked on the DNA. TRBV21-1 is described as a pseudogene. The CDR3 length is 14 residues. The CDR3 nucleotides are TGTGCCAGCAGCAGGGACAGGGGTTCCTACGAGCAGTACTTC. This translates into CASSRDRGSYEQYF.

This sequence joins TRBV3-1 (or the pseudogene TRBV3-2) and TRBJ2-1; no clear D gene. Trimming shortened V by 0 bases and J by 2 bases, and 14 bases separated the two germline ends. The CDR3 consists of 17 residues. Per the germline V gene, CDR1 is LGHDT and CDR2 is YNNKEL (reference sequence). CDR3 coding DNA: TGTGCCAGCAGCCAAGAAATTGTGAGCCTAGCCTACAATGAGCAGTTCTTC. This encodes CASSQEIVSLAYNEQFF.

This clone was found once. The chain recombines TRBV24-1 with TRBJ1-2; no firm D call. CDR3 size: 12 residues. Germline loops: CDR1 KGHDR, CDR2 SFDVKD. Trimming pared 9 bases from V and 4 bases from J, leaving 11 bases between. This CDR3 reads CATGTEGYGYTF. The CDR3 nucleotides are TGTGCCACCGGTACAGAGGGCTATGGCTACACCTTC.

The chain links TRBV7-3 to TRBJ2-1; 10 nucleotides match TRBD2. Germline CDR1 SGHTA, CDR2 FQGTGA. The trim removed 5 bases at V and 0 bases at J, leaving 1 base unmatched. The CDR3 is made up of 15 amino acids. The CDR3 DNA reads TGTGCCAGCAGCCCTAGCGGGAGCTCCTACAATGAGCAGTTCTTC. Translation: CASSPSGSSYNEQFF.

This clone was recorded only once. The gene calls are TRBV5-1 and TRBJ2-1; weak D call: TRBD2 (6 bases). CDR1 and CDR2 from the germline V gene are SGHRS and YFSETQ. Trimming took off 5 bases at V and 5 bases at J, with 14 bases between the two ends. CDR3 length: 14 amino acids. The CDR3 is CASRKGGTHNEQFF. The CDR3 coding sequence is TGCGCCAGCAGGAAGGGCGGGACCCACAATGAGCAGTTCTTC.

CDR3 in amino acids: CASATSGSNRNEQFF. The CDR3 DNA reads TGTGCCAGCGCGACTAGCGGGAGTAACAGGAATGAGCAGTTCTTC. The V and J genes are TRBV6-1 and TRBJ2-1, with TRBD2 matching over 12 bases. The J segment lost 7 bases and the V segment lost 8 bases, leaving 9 bases of the junction unmatched. This CDR3 has 15 amino acids. Looked up from germline, CDR1 is MNHNS and CDR2 is SASEGT.

This chain connects TRBV11-2 to TRBJ2-7; D possibly corresponds to TRBD2 (6 bases). Trimming took 5 bases from V and 7 from J, leaving 21 bases between them. This CDR3 has 15 amino acids. Germline CDR1 and CDR2: SGHAT and FQNNGV. The CDR3 protein is CASSPRWDSPGEQYV. For the CDR3, the DNA is TGTGCCAGCAGCCCTCGCTGGGACTCCCCCGGAGAGCAGTACGTC.

This clone showed up just once. The rearrangement joins TRBV18 to TRBJ2-7; 8 bases match TRBD2. CDR1 and CDR2 from the germline V gene are KGHSH and LQKENI. V dropped 3 bases and J dropped 7; count of bases not matched to a gene: 8. The CDR3 is made up of 14 amino acids. This chain's CDR3 is CASSPGGGPREQYF. Written as DNA, the CDR3 is TGTGCCAGCTCACCGGGCGGGGGGCCTCGGGAGCAGTACTTC. Drawing the rest from reference TRBV18 and TRBJ2-7, the complete variable domain is NAGVMQNPRHLVRRRGQEARLRCSPMKGHSHVYWYRQLPEEGLKFMVYLQKENIIDESGMPKERFSAEFPKEGPSILRIQQVVRGDSAAYFCASSPGGGPREQYFGPGTRLTVT.

This clone has just a few counts. V gene TRBV18 combines with J gene TRBJ1-3; D remains ambiguous. Germline V gene lookup returns CDR1 KGHSH and CDR2 LQKENI. Trimming cost V 3 bases and J 0 bases, with 12 bases left between them. The CDR3 has 16 amino acids. The CDR3 DNA follows: TGTGCCAGCTCACCTACTGACTACCTCTCTGGAAACACCATATATTTT. The encoded protein is CASSPTDYLSGNTIYF.

This clone is medium-sized (0.01 to 0.1%). This chain connects TRBV19 to TRBJ2-2; D unclear. The germline V gene encodes CDR1 LNHDA and CDR2 SQIVND (reference sequence). V was trimmed by 3 bases and J by 4 bases, leaving 6 bases between them. The CDR3 totals 13 residues. This chain's CDR3 is CASSIPPTGELFF. CDR3 DNA sequence: TGTGCCAGTAGTATCCCTCCCACCGGGGAGCTGTTTTTT.

V gene TRBV5-1 combines with J gene TRBJ1-1; TRBD1 might be the D (5 bases). This CDR3 has 14 residues. The V and J ends lost 1 base and 4 bases respectively, with 11 bases between them. Germline-derived CDR1 and CDR2 are SGHRS and YFSETQ. The CDR3 region is CASSLRRGSTEAFF. In DNA form, the CDR3 reads TGCGCCAGCAGCTTGCGGCGGGGGTCCACTGAAGCTTTCTTT.